This T cell receptor (beta chain) was recorded in a study of identical twins. Per the germline V gene, CDR1 is LGHDT and CDR2 is YNNKEL (reference sequence). The CDR3 is 20 residues long. V lost 1 base to trimming and J lost 2 bases; unmatched junction nucleotides: 15. Template switching (which added a universal primer site) was used, and cDNA carried unique molecular identifiers. In TCRdb, the 5' RACE reads were re-called with MiXCR into one record per CDR3 protein. The sample records under 1 million distinct CDR3 sequences, roughly 12% being singletons. The table lists this clonotype with a few counts. Its target is unknown. Overall study results and limits: Insertions ran lower in abundant cord blood beta clonotypes, though not in memory repertoires. These conclusions were based on statistical analysis (cross-sectional, not following the same donors).

The sample also formed part of further work on yellow fever vaccine responses in identical twins.

The source material was PBMCs. The chain carries TRBV3-1 and TRBJ2-1, with 9 bases lining up with TRBD2. The source of this sequence is a woman younger than 35 in good health. The CDR3 reads CASSQVRVAGDPITYNEQFF. The CDR3 DNA is TGTGCCAGCAGCCAAGTAAGGGTAGCGGGGGACCCGATTACCTACAATGAGCAGTTCTTC.